This T cell receptor beta chain was recovered during a study of radiotherapy plus CTLA-4 blockade in lung cancer. Overall study findings and caveats: Following radiotherapy plus ipilimumab, tumor-derived TCR clones expanded in the blood.

Measured with immunoSEQ multiplex PCR; TCRdb has only the in-frame clones, and not every one. The sample yields roughly 45,000 clones, around 63% seen once. From germline, CDR1 is SGHTA and CDR2 FQGTGA. Unmatched junction bases numbered 12, after V lost 5 bases and J lost 0 bases. CDR3 length equals 18 residues. As for this clone: Its antigen is unknown.

The TCR originated in a human donor with non-small cell lung cancer who had a partial response to radiotherapy plus ipilimumab. This specimen was peripheral blood, taken from a patient treated with radiotherapy plus ipilimumab. The V call is TRBV7-3, the J call TRBJ2-3; 9 nucleotides agree with TRBD2. This CDR3 reads CASSPRRREGGSTDTQYF. The CDR3, as DNA: TGTGCCAGCAGCCCCCGGAGGCGGGAGGGCGGGAGCACAGATACGCAGTATTTT.